Included here is one TCR beta chain sequence, with context. Antigen: not known. The data originate from a study of cytomegalovirus exposure and HLA in healthy donors. The study's findings and limits: The later analysis indicated that the majority of CMV-associated TCR beta chains appeared HLA-restricted.

The PCR used 60 Vbeta and 13 Jbeta primers. The table came from immunoSEQ multiplex PCR; TCRdb's copy has only in-frame clones and leaves some out. The sample shows some 200,000 clones, over 80% of them seen only once. CDR3 length: 17 amino acids. Germline assignment: CDR1 MNHEY and CDR2 SMNVEV (reference sequence). The V gene end was trimmed by 5 bases and the J gene end by 2 bases; junction bases not matched to a gene: 13. This receptor was taken from a man aged 45-60 years in good health and CMV-seronegative. Sequenced sample: PBMCs. The V and J genes are TRBV27 and TRBJ2-3; 7 bases match TRBD1. The CDR3 loop is CASSPQPPGQITDTQYF. In nucleotides, the CDR3 is TGTGCCAGCAGTCCCCAACCCCCGGGACAGATCACAGATACGCAGTATTTT.